Listed below are T cell receptor beta chains from one sample, sequenced in a study of metastatic and nonmetastatic thyroid tumors. TCRdb reprocessed the PCR reads via MiXCR. The table records about 39,000 clones, roughly a sixth of them present only once. The sample was blood. The receptors originated from a female donor with papillary thyroid cancer or a benign thyroid nodule (not recorded which). Some clones in this sample may be carry-over from other donors' samples. The conserved cysteine and the conserved F or W are not part of the CDR3 here. Fields, in order: J gene, V gene, CDR3 protein.

TRBJ1-5 TRBV5-1 ASSLARGQPQH
TRBJ2-2 TRBV27 ASSFGLLLGGELF
TRBJ2-1 TRBV15 ATSRTDGTEGYNEQF
TRBJ2-3 TRBV12-3/TRBV12-4 ASSSRRVAWADTQY
TRBJ2-1 TRBV5-8 ASSWEQGMIDEQF
TRBJ1-5 TRBV6-1 ASRSGTVGSGNQPQH
TRBJ2-7 TRBV11-2 ASSSVGEGTNSYEQY
TRBJ1-5 TRBV19 ASTGDRNQPQH
TRBJ2-7 TRBV3-1 ASSQASGFYEQY
TRBJ2-1 TRBV5-1 ASSSGTSGRYNEQF
TRBJ1-1 TRBV30 ALGRSNTEAF